This TCR beta chain was identified in a study of blood T cells in healthy people across ages. Whole-study results and caveats: More naive CD4+ cells and higher diversity marked long-lived donors relative to aged donors.

This clonotype was seen ten or more times. Its antigen is unidentified. At least 6 micrograms of total RNA were extracted per sample. The germline V and J ends were trimmed by 0 bases and 3 bases, with 18 bases remaining between them. Germline V CDR1 and CDR2: LGHNA, YSLEER. This CDR3 region has 17 residues. With a J-beta primer mix and a sample-barcoded 5' primer, a second PCR ran roughly 6 to 12 cycles. TCRdb re-analysed the 5' RACE reads in MiXCR, keeping a single row per CDR3 protein. The data hold fewer than 800,000 distinct CDR3 sequences, with 45% to 50% observed a single time. The sequencing sample was made of blood. The sequence derives from a woman aged 60 to 75 in good health. The rearrangement links TRBV4-3 to TRBJ2-7; D is possibly TRBD1 or TRBD2 (5 bases each). In DNA form, the CDR3 reads TGCGCCAGCAGCCAAGAAACGCTGGCAGGGAGAAACTACGAGCAGTACTTC. Translating it yields CASSQETLAGRNYEQYF.